This note documents a single TCR beta chain sequence. Its antigen is not identified. The data were taken from a study of cytomegalovirus exposure and HLA in healthy donors. Study-level background: Drawn from HLA-typed donors, about 82 million unique TCRs were held in an early data release. Study-level findings and limits: Available immune exposure information covered CMV serostatus only. The authors listed 180 or so TCR beta chains as cytomegalovirus-associated.

With 60 Vbeta and 13 Jbeta primers, the PCR was carried out. Produced via immunoSEQ multiplex PCR; TCRdb's table is partial and in-frame only. The repertoire holds about 100,000 clones, with roughly 88% as singletons. The CDR3 consists of 16 residues. Germline V CDR1 and CDR2: LNHDA, SQIVND (reference sequence). V shed 3 bases, J shed 1 base, and the junction held 7 bases outside the gene matches. The chain joins TRBV19 to TRBJ1-1, with 8 bases lining up with TRBD1. The specimen was PBMCs. This sequence was found in a woman aged 18-30 years in good health and CMV-seronegative. The DNA for the CDR3 is TGTGCCAGTAGTATTCCCGACAGGGGATGGAACACTGAAGCTTTCTTT. Amino acid sequence: CASSIPDRGWNTEAFF.